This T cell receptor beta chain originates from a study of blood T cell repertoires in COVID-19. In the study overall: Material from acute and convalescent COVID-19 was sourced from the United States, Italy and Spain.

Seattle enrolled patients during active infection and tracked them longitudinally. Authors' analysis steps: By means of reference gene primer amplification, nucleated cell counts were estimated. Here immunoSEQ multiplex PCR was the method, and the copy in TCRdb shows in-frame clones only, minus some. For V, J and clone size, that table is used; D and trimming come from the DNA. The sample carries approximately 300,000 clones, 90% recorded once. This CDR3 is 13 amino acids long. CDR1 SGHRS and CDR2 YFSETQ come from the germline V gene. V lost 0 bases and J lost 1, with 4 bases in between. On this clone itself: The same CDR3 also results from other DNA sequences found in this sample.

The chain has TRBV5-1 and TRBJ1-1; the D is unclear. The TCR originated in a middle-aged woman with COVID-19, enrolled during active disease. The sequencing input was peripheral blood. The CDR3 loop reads CASSLVSNTEAFF. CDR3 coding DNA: TGCGCCAGCAGCTTGGTCTCGAACACTGAAGCTTTCTTT. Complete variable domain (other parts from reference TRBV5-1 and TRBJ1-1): KAGVTQTPRYLIKTRGQQVTLSCSPISGHRSVSWYQQTPGQGLQFLFEYFSETQRNKGNFPGRFSGRQFSNSRSEMNVSTLELGDSALYLCASSLVSNTEAFFGQGTRLTVV.